A selection of T cell receptor beta chains follows, all from one sample in a study of cytomegalovirus exposure and HLA in healthy donors. Measured with immunoSEQ multiplex PCR; TCRdb has only the in-frame clones, and not every one. The table records about 200,000 clones, 82% of them present only once. Sequences were obtained from PBMCs. These receptors all stem from a woman aged 45-65 years in good health and CMV-seropositive. CDR3s leave out the opening cysteine and the closing phenylalanine or tryptophan. The order of the fields is J gene, V gene, CDR3 protein.

>TRBJ2-1|TRBV7-2
ASSLEGGGLDNEQF
>TRBJ1-1|TRBV28
ASRQQVATEAF
>TRBJ1-3|TRBV30
AWAPTGAPGNTIY
>TRBJ2-3|TRBV4-1
ASSIKGVAGGFGSTDTQY
>TRBJ2-5|TRBV20-1
SGGPGETQY
>TRBJ2-6|TRBV7-3
ASSLSASGSTGANVLT
>TRBJ2-1|TRBV19
ASSSAGYNEQF
>TRBJ2-5|TRBV7-8
ASSFGTTETQY
>TRBJ2-3|TRBV29-1
SVPRLARGDTQY
>TRBJ1-5|TRBV5-6
ASSYWSGRGPVGNQPQH
>TRBJ2-1|TRBV10-3
AISESGANNEQF
>TRBJ2-4|TRBV19
ASNTGVENIQY
>TRBJ2-2|TRBV5-8
ASSLLPGGELF
>TRBJ2-1|TRBV7-8
ASSSGGKGYNEQF
>TRBJ1-6|TRBV10-3
AIQERQGLNSPLH
>-|TRBV5-1
ASSPSTGGTYEQY
>TRBJ1-2|TRBV19
ASSIGGRDNYGYT
>TRBJ1-1|TRBV5-1
ASSPRGGMNTEAF
>TRBJ2-3|TRBV27
ASSSILAGGPRGDTQY
>TRBJ2-7|TRBV19
ASRSSGGGYEQY
>TRBJ2-2|TRBV2
AATGQANTGELF